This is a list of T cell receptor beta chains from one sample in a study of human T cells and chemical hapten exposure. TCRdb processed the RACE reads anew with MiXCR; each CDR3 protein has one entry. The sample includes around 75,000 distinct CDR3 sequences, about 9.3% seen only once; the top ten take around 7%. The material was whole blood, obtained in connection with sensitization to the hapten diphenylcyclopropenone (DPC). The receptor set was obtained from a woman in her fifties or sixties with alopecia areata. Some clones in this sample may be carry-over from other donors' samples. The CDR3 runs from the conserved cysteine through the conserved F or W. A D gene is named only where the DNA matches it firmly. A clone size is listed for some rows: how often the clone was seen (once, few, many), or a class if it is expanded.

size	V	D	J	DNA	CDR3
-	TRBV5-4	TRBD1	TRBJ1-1	TGTGCCAGCAGCGGCCCGGGACAGCTGAACACTGAAGCTTTCTTT	CASSGPGQLNTEAFF
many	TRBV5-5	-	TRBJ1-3	TGTGCCAGCAGCACTAAGGACGCGGGCTCTGGAAACACCATATATTTT	CASSTKDAGSGNTIYF
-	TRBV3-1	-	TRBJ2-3	TGTGCCAGCAGCCAAGGTGATACGCTGTATTTT	CASSQGDTLYF
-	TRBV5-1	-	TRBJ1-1	TGCGCCAGCACCGCGATGGGAGTCCAACCCACTGAAGCTTTCTTT	CASTAMGVQPTEAFF
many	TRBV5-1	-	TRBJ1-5	TGCGCCAGCAGTCGGGAGGTTGGGCATCAGCCCCAGCATTTT	CASSREVGHQPQHF
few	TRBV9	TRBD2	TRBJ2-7	TGTGCCAGCAGCTCCCCGGGACTAGCGGGAGGCGAGCAGTACTTC	CASSSPGLAGGEQYF
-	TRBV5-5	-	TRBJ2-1	TGTGCCAGCAGCGCCACGACTAGGCATGAGAATGAGCAGTTCTTC	CASSATTRHENEQFF
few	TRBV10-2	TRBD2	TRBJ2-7	TGCGCCAGCACCTCGGGAGGCTACTACGAGCAGTACTTC	CASTSGGYYEQYF
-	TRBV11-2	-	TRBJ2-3	TGTGCCAGCAGCCGAGGAGTGTCGGATACGCAGTATTTT	CASSRGVSDTQYF
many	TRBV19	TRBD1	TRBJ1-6	TGTGCCAGTAGTATCGGACAGGGTAGATCCAATTCACCCCTCCACTTT	CASSIGQGRSNSPLHF
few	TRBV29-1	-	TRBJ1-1	TGCAGCGTGGAGGTCTCGGGGGACACTGAAGCTTTCTTT	CSVEVSGDTEAFF
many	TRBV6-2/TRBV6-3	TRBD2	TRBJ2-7	TGTGCCAGCAGGCACCATCCCCAGAAGCGGGGTGGTAAGGAGCAGTACTTC	CASRHHPQKRGGKEQYF
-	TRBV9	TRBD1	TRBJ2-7	TGTGCCAGCAGCGTAGGAGACGGGACAGTTCCCTACGAGCAGTACTTC	CASSVGDGTVPYEQYF
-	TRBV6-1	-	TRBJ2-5	TGTGCCAGCAGTGAAGTTGTGGGAATCGAAGGGGACCAGTACTTC	CASSEVVGIEGDQYF
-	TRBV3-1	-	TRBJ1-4	TGTGCCAGCAGCCATGGTCAGATAACTAATGAAAAACTGTTTTTT	CASSHGQITNEKLFF
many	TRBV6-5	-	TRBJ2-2	TGTGCCAGCCTCTCCAAGAGGACCCAGAACACCGGGGAGCTGTTTTTT	CASLSKRTQNTGELFF
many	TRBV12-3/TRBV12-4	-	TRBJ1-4	TGTGCCAGCACCCGCGGGGAAAAACTGTTTTTT	CASTRGEKLFF